The 18 T cell receptor beta chains listed next were all sequenced from one sample in a study of OX40 agonist ivuxolimab in advanced cancers. The method was immunoSEQ multiplex PCR; TCRdb's version includes in-frame clones alone and lacks a portion of them. The sample has approximately 130,000 clones; 93% are singletons. The input for sequencing was CD4+ or CD8+ T cells sorted from blood, taken in a trial of the OX40 agonist ivuxolimab. The receptors stem from an adult with an advanced solid tumor such as melanoma, head and neck, liver or kidney cancer.

The J gene is TRBJ1-3, the V gene TRBV11-2; 7 bases match TRBD1. Germline V lookup: CDR1 SGHAT, CDR2 FQNNGV. V dropped 5 bases and J dropped 4; count of bases not matched to a gene: 11. The CDR3 has 16 amino acids. The CDR3 loop is CASSPRRGRPGNTIYF. The CDR3, as DNA: TGTGCCAGCAGCCCACGGAGGGGGCGACCGGGAAACACCATATATTTT.

V gene TRBV6-4 combines with J gene TRBJ1-6; the D is unclear. V lost 3 bases to trimming and J lost 7 bases, with 10 bases between them. CDR3 length: 14 amino acids. CDR1 and CDR2 (germline): MRHNA, SNTAGT. CDR3 in amino acids: CASSDGPANSPLHF. As DNA, the CDR3 is TGTGCCAGCAGTGATGGTCCCGCGAATTCACCCCTCCACTTT.

V usage is TRBV2 and J usage is TRBJ1-5; the D gene is possibly TRBD1 (5 bases). The V gene's germline CDR1 is SNHLY and CDR2 FYNNEI. The germline V and J ends were trimmed by 3 bases and 7 bases, with 10 bases remaining between them. The CDR3 consists of 13 residues. CDR3 nucleotide sequence: TGTGCCAGCAGTGAGGGGCAGCTCCAGCCCCAGCATTTT. Protein sequence: CASSEGQLQPQHF.

The V and J genes are TRBV5-1 and TRBJ2-7, with D perhaps given as TRBD1 or TRBD2 (5 bases each). The V gene's germline CDR1 is SGHRS and CDR2 YFSETQ. Between the trimmed V and J ends, which lost 3 bases and 2 bases, there was a span of 18 bases. This CDR3 is 16 amino acids long. The CDR3 region has the DNA TGCGCCAGCAGCTGGGGGACGGGGTCAATTCCCTACGAGCAGTACTTC. It translates to CASSWGTGSIPYEQYF.

This clone appeared a single time. This chain joins TRBV19 and TRBJ1-3; tentatively, D is TRBD1 (6 bases). V lost 5 bases and J 5 bases, leaving 13 bases between the germline ends. The CDR3 totals 14 residues. CDR1 and CDR2 from the germline V gene are LNHDA and SQIVND (reference sequence). The CDR3 nucleotides read TGTGCCAGTAGTTCCCTCACAGGGCGAAACACCATATATTTT. Translation gives CASSSLTGRNTIYF.

This sequence joins TRBV10-3 and TRBJ2-7, with 9 positions matching TRBD2. V shed 3 bases, J shed 2 bases, and the junction held 5 bases outside the gene matches. CDR1 and CDR2 (germline): ENHRY, SYGVKD. The CDR3 loop spans 15 amino acids. The CDR3, as DNA: TGTGCCATCAGTGATGGGGGCGGGAGGGCCTACGAGCAGTACTTC. This sequence encodes CAISDGGGRAYEQYF.

The chain couples TRBV7-9 to TRBJ1-4, with TRBD1 matching 8 bases. CDR3 length: 17 residues. Per germline, CDR1 SEHNR and CDR2 FQNEAQ (reference sequence). V dropped 2 bases and J dropped 2; count of bases not matched to a gene: 7. CDR3: CASSLMAGGGTNEKLFF. CDR3 coding DNA: TGTGCCAGCAGCTTAATGGCAGGGGGCGGGACTAATGAAAAACTGTTTTTT.

V gene TRBV5-8 combines with J gene TRBJ2-5; the match to TRBD2 covers 7 bases. This CDR3 spans 15 amino acids. Germline V gene sequence: CDR1 SGHTS, CDR2 YDEGEE. Germline trimming cut 0 bases from V and 1 base from J; bases unmatched to any gene: 3. The CDR3 spells CASSLGGGLQETQYF. CDR3 coding DNA: TGTGCCAGCAGCTTGGGGGGGGGTCTCCAAGAGACCCAGTACTTC.

This clone was seen a handful of times. The gene calls are TRBV7-2 and TRBJ2-7; D may match TRBD1 or TRBD2 (5 bases each). The CDR3 contains 17 residues. V lost 0 bases, J lost 2 bases, and 17 bases lay in between. CDR1 SGHTA and CDR2 FQGNSA come from the germline V gene. In nucleotides, the CDR3 is TGTGCCAGCAGCTTAGCACGGGGCCCAGCGCAACCCTACGAGCAGTACTTC. Encoded protein: CASSLARGPAQPYEQYF.

This clone was found once. This chain uses TRBV7-2 with TRBJ1-5; 9 bases agree with TRBD1. Trimming cost V 5 bases and J 6 bases; bases outside gene matches: 11. Germline values: CDR1 SGHTA, CDR2 FQGNSA. The CDR3 spans 16 residues. DNA for the CDR3: TGTGCCAGCAGCCCTACCTGGACAGGGGACGGTCAGCCCCAGCATTTT. This codes for CASSPTWTGDGQPQHF.

J is TRBJ2-1 and V is TRBV28; TRBD2 aligns across 12 bases. CDR1 MDHEN and CDR2 SYDVKM come from the germline V gene. This CDR3 has 17 amino acids. Unmatched junction bases numbered 2, after V lost 2 bases and J lost 0 bases. The CDR3: CASSLLTSGSSYNEQFF. The CDR3 nucleotides are TGTGCCAGCAGTTTACTGACTAGCGGGAGCTCCTACAATGAGCAGTTCTTC.

The chain carries TRBV5-1 and TRBJ2-1; perhaps TRBD1 as D (5 bases). Trimming removed 6 bases from V and 3 bases from J, with 10 bases in between. The CDR3 runs 13 residues. Germline V CDR1 and CDR2: SGHRS, YFSETQ. The chain's CDR3 is CASKTEFYNEQFF. CDR3 coding DNA: TGCGCCAGCAAGACAGAATTCTACAATGAGCAGTTCTTC.

V is TRBV6-6 and J is TRBJ1-5; D remains unclear. The CDR3 has 15 residues. Germline V CDR1 and CDR2: MNHNY, SVGAGI (reference sequence). Trimming removed 0 bases from V and 1 base from J, with 7 bases in between. CDR3 amino acids: CASSYSYESNQPQHF. CDR3 bases: TGTGCCAGCAGTTACTCTTACGAAAGCAATCAGCCCCAGCATTTT.

This chain joins TRBV29-1 and TRBJ2-7; the D gene could be TRBD1 or TRBD2 (6 bases each). Between the trimmed V and J ends, which lost 6 bases and 5 bases, there was a span of 14 bases. The CDR3 is 12 amino acids. CDR1 and CDR2 from the germline V gene are SQVTM and ANQGSEA. Here the CDR3 DNA reads TGCAGCGTCGACGACGGGGGCCACGAGCAGTACTTC. Protein product: CSVDDGGHEQYF.

The chain links TRBV7-2 to TRBJ2-5, with TRBD2 matching 9 bases. Trimming cost V 2 bases and J 5 bases; bases outside gene matches: 9. CDR1 SGHTA and CDR2 FQGNSA come from the germline V gene. This CDR3 is built from 16 residues. CDR3 bases: TGTGCCAGCAGCTTAACTCTCGCGGGAGGGGTTGAGACCCAGTACTTC. This gives the protein CASSLTLAGGVETQYF.

The V call is TRBV18, the J call TRBJ1-5, with 9 bases lining up with TRBD1. Germline CDR1 KGHSH, CDR2 LQKENI. CDR3 length: 16 amino acids. V was clipped by 1 base and J by 4 bases; unmatched bases: 5. CDR3: CASSPRAGTGNQPQHF. DNA of the CDR3: TGTGCCAGCTCACCACGGGCCGGGACAGGGAATCAGCCCCAGCATTTT.

This sequence joins TRBV9 and TRBJ1-1; 8 bases line up with TRBD1. The J segment lost 8 bases and the V segment lost 1 base, leaving 10 bases of the junction unmatched. The CDR3 contains 15 residues. The V gene's germline CDR1 is SGDLS and CDR2 YYNGEE. DNA of the CDR3: TGTGCCAGCAGCGTAACCCACGACAGGGGTTGGGAAGCTTTCTTT. As protein: CASSVTHDRGWEAFF.

The chain has TRBV6-1 and TRBJ2-2, with 9 positions matching TRBD1. Germline trimming cut 6 bases from V and 7 bases from J; bases unmatched to any gene: 6. This CDR3 comprises 14 residues. Germline assignment: CDR1 MNHNS and CDR2 SASEGT. CDR3 in DNA: TGTGCCAGCAGGACAGGGGGAACGGGCGGGGAGCTGTTTTTT. It is translated as CASRTGGTGGELFF.